What follows are 28 T cell receptor beta chains derived from one specimen sequenced in a study of shared clonotypes between healthy human individuals. The naive CD8 population came from CD45RO-negative cells selected for CCR7, without terminally differentiated effector memory CD45RA+ cells. Clones were sequenced by immunoSEQ multiplex PCR, and TCRdb holds only the in-frame ones, with some missing. The top ten clones hold roughly 1.2% of a sample with nearly 2 million clones, just under 95% of them seen once. Sequencing input: naive CD8+ T cells sorted from blood. Receptors were obtained from a man aged 18 to 29 in good health.

J is TRBJ2-7 and V is TRBV4-1; D unclear. Germline loops: CDR1 MGHRA, CDR2 YSYEKL. The V end lost 3 bases, the J end lost 6 bases, and 15 bases lay between the germline ends. CDR3 length: 14 amino acids. Written as DNA, the CDR3 is TGCGCCAGCAGCCATGCTGGGGTTTTCGCCGAGCAGTACTTC. It encodes CASSHAGVFAEQYF.

With regard to this clone: Other DNA sequences of this sample code for an identical CDR3. This rearrangement joins TRBV5-6 to TRBJ2-7; weak D call: TRBD2 (6 bases). CDR3 length: 14 amino acids. Germline V gene sequence: CDR1 SGHDT, CDR2 YYEEEE. The V gene lost 0 bases and the J gene lost 4 bases, with 11 bases spanning the gap. As DNA, the CDR3 is TGTGCCAGCAGCTTGGCCGGGAGCCAGTACGAGCAGTACTTC. This translates into CASSLAGSQYEQYF.

The chain carries TRBV7-9 and TRBJ2-3; 7 bases are a match to TRBD1. The ends lost 1 base at V and 2 bases at J; junction bases unmatched: 9. Germline V CDR1 and CDR2: SEHNR, FQNEAQ (reference sequence). CDR3 size: 17 residues. The CDR3 sequence is CASSLVGTEGPTDTQYF. Written as DNA, the CDR3 is TGTGCCAGCAGCTTAGTTGGGACAGAAGGACCCACAGATACGCAGTATTTT.

The gene calls are TRBV9 and TRBJ2-1; a possible D gene is TRBD2 (6 bases). The V end lost 4 bases, the J end lost 2 bases, and 16 bases lay between the germline ends. In germline, CDR1 is SGDLS, CDR2 YYNGEE. The CDR3 extends over 16 amino acids. The CDR3 region is CASSPQGSGPYNEQFF. DNA of the CDR3: TGTGCCAGCAGCCCCCAAGGGAGCGGGCCCTACAATGAGCAGTTCTTC.

The chain uses TRBV11-2 and TRBJ2-2; D gene ambiguous. This CDR3 region has 12 residues. The V and J ends lost 1 base and 9 bases respectively, with 6 bases between them. The V gene's germline CDR1 is SGHAT and CDR2 FQNNGV. CDR3 nucleotide sequence: TGTGCCAGCAGCTTAGTTGGGTGGGAGCTGTTTTTT. This codes for CASSLVGWELFF.

This chain joins TRBV14 and TRBJ2-5, with D hard to call. Germline V gene lookup returns CDR1 SGHDN and CDR2 FVKESK. The CDR3 extends over 13 amino acids. V was clipped by 0 bases and J by 5 bases, with 7 bases between them. The CDR3 loop reads CASSQDLVETQYF. The CDR3 nucleotides are TGTGCCAGCAGCCAAGATTTGGTTGAGACCCAGTACTTC.

The CDR3 region is CASSQVGDRASEAFF. The CDR3, as DNA: TGCGCCAGCAGCCAAGTTGGGGACAGGGCATCTGAAGCTTTCTTT. The rearrangement joins TRBV4-1 to TRBJ1-1, with 9 bases fitting TRBD1. The junction had 6 bases not matched to a gene; V was cut back by 1 base and J by 6 bases. Looked up from germline, CDR1 is MGHRA and CDR2 is YSYEKL. This CDR3 spans 15 amino acids.

This clone was detected only once. The chain recombines TRBV2 with TRBJ1-6; D call uncertain. The V gene's germline CDR1 is SNHLY and CDR2 FYNNEI. The CDR3 runs to 14 residues. V lost 1 base and J lost 7, with 8 bases in between. The CDR3 bases are TGTGCCAGCAGTGAAGGGCAGGTGAATTCACCCCTCCACTTT. Its translation: CASSEGQVNSPLHF.

The chain has TRBV28 and TRBJ2-7; 7 bases are shared with TRBD1. V dropped 4 bases and J dropped 3; count of bases not matched to a gene: 9. This CDR3 contains 15 residues. Germline loops: CDR1 MDHEN, CDR2 SYDVKM. The CDR3 loop reads CASSSFRRQGYEQYF. The CDR3 nucleotides read TGTGCCAGCAGTTCCTTCAGGAGACAGGGCTACGAGCAGTACTTC.

Concerning this clone itself: At the DNA level, this CDR3 is encoded by other sequences in the same sample as well. The V gene is TRBV6-5, the J gene TRBJ2-7; the D is unclear. This CDR3 spans 13 amino acids. Germline CDR1 MNHEY, CDR2 SVGAGI. The germline V and J ends were trimmed by 2 bases and 2 bases, with 7 bases remaining between them. The CDR3 reads CASSYGVAYEQYF. CDR3 bases: TGTGCCAGCAGTTACGGGGTTGCCTACGAGCAGTACTTC.

This chain uses TRBV7-9 with TRBJ1-1, with 7 bases aligning to TRBD1. The CDR3 extends over 15 amino acids. J lost 1 base, V lost 0 bases, and 2 bases had no gene match. Germline values: CDR1 SEHNR, CDR2 FQNEAQ (reference sequence). CDR3 sequence (DNA): TGTGCCAGCAGCTTAGCGGGACAGCCGAACACTGAAGCTTTCTTT. It translates to CASSLAGQPNTEAFF.

This clone was observed a single time. V and J are TRBV9 and TRBJ2-1, with 9 bases identical to TRBD2. With V trimmed by 4 bases and J by 15 bases, 14 bases remained unmatched. The CDR3 has 14 amino acids. The germline CDR1 and CDR2 sequences are SGDLS and YYNGEE. Written as DNA, the CDR3 is TGTGCCAGCAGCCCCTTCGAAGCGGGAGGCGCGGGGTTCTTC. As protein: CASSPFEAGGAGFF.

This clone has just one count. The chain couples TRBV4-2 to TRBJ1-1; D possibly corresponds to TRBD1 (5 bases). This CDR3 comprises 14 residues. Trimming took 4 bases from V and 3 from J, leaving 12 bases between them. In germline, CDR1 is LGHNA, CDR2 YNFKEQ. The CDR3, as DNA: TGTGCCAGCAGCCCCTTATTCAGGGACACTGAAGCTTTCTTT. This gives the protein CASSPLFRDTEAFF.

The chain has TRBV11-2 and TRBJ2-1, with D uncertain. This CDR3 region has 14 residues. In germline, CDR1 is SGHAT, CDR2 FQNNGV. V was shortened by 10 bases and J by 0 bases, with 13 bases between the two germline ends. In nucleotides, the CDR3 is TGTGCCACCTTGGCACAACCCTCCTACAATGAGCAGTTCTTC. It is translated as CATLAQPSYNEQFF. The whole variable domain, filled in from reference TRBV11-2 and TRBJ2-1, reads EAGVAQSPRYKIIEKRQSVAFWCNPISGHATLYWYQQILGQGPKLLIQFQNNGVVDDSQLPKDRFSAERLKGVDSTLKIQPAKLEDSAVYLCATLAQPSYNEQFFGPGTRLTVL.

The genes are TRBV7-2 and TRBJ2-4, with D possibly being TRBD2 (6 bases). In germline, CDR1 is SGHTA, CDR2 FQGNSA. This CDR3 is built from 16 residues. V was cut by 3 bases and J by 9 bases, with 21 bases left in between. The CDR3 DNA is TGTGCCAGCAGCTTTTGGAGTGCGGGACCTCGCGGCATTCAGTACTTC. It translates to CASSFWSAGPRGIQYF.

V is TRBV11-2 and J is TRBJ2-1, with 10 bases matching TRBD2. The junction had 9 bases not matched to a gene; V was cut back by 3 bases and J by 4 bases. The germline V gene encodes CDR1 SGHAT and CDR2 FQNNGV. This CDR3 spans 17 amino acids. Here the CDR3 reads CASSLMPGTSAYNEQFF. CDR3 nucleotide sequence: TGTGCCAGCAGCTTGATGCCCGGGACTAGCGCTTACAATGAGCAGTTCTTC.

The chain carries TRBV4-2 and TRBJ1-2; TRBD1 matches at 8 bases. The CDR3 spans 16 residues. Germline CDR1 LGHNA, CDR2 YNFKEQ. Trimming cost V 0 bases and J 8 bases; bases outside gene matches: 11. CDR3 bases: TGTGCCAGCAGCCAAGATCCGGACAGGGCAATAGGGGGCTACACCTTC. It encodes CASSQDPDRAIGGYTF.

This clone appeared a single time. The chain is built from TRBV2 and TRBJ2-7, with 8 bases matching TRBD2. Germline V gene lookup returns CDR1 SNHLY and CDR2 FYNNEI. The trim removed 2 bases at V and 3 bases at J, leaving 12 bases unmatched. The CDR3 runs to 17 residues. Written as DNA, the CDR3 is TGTGCCAGCAGTGAATGGGGAAGTAGCGGGGACTTCTACGAGCAGTACTTC. It is translated as CASSEWGSSGDFYEQYF.

In this sample, this clone turned up a few times. This chain uses TRBV4-1 with TRBJ1-6, with D possibly being TRBD1 (5 bases). The CDR3 length is 14 residues. Trimming took off 5 bases at V and 3 bases at J, with 8 bases between the two ends. From germline, CDR1 is MGHRA and CDR2 YSYEKL. For the CDR3, the DNA is TGCGCCAGCAGCGGGCAGGGCTATAATTCACCCCTCCACTTT. Amino acid sequence: CASSGQGYNSPLHF.

The chain combines TRBV30 with TRBJ1-4, with TRBD1 matching 8 bases. V was clipped by 6 bases and J by 5 bases; unmatched bases: 8. Germline V gene lookup returns CDR1 GTSNPN and CDR2 SVGIG (reference sequence). CDR3 length: 14 amino acids. CDR3 sequence: CACQTGTGNEKLFF. In nucleotides, the CDR3 is TGTGCCTGCCAAACCGGGACAGGAAATGAAAAACTGTTTTTT.

J is TRBJ2-1 and V is TRBV5-6; TRBD1 aligns across 9 bases. V shed 1 base and J 5 bases; nucleotides not matched to a gene: 7. The germline gives CDR1 SGHDT, CDR2 YYEEEE. The length of the CDR3 is 16 residues. This CDR3 is CASSLWGGTGHNEQFF. The CDR3 nucleotides are TGTGCCAGCAGCTTGTGGGGCGGGACAGGGCACAATGAGCAGTTCTTC.

V is TRBV5-1 and J is TRBJ2-3; tentatively, D is TRBD2 (5 bases). Germline V gene data show CDR1 as SGHRS and CDR2 as YFSETQ. Trimming pared 7 bases from V and 4 bases from J, leaving 16 bases between. The CDR3 is 14 residues long. The CDR3 loop is CASADRVSADTQYF. The CDR3 coding sequence is TGCGCCAGCGCGGACCGGGTTAGCGCAGATACGCAGTATTTT.

In the case of this clone: This may be a read error, as it is one base from a much larger clone. This same CDR3 is encoded by further DNA sequences in the sample. This chain uses TRBV6-5 with TRBJ2-2, with no clear D. V was pared by 2 bases and J by 1 base, with 5 bases between. CDR1 is MNHEY, CDR2 SVGAGI, per germline. This CDR3 is 14 amino acids long. This CDR3 reads CASSYGKNTGELFF. The CDR3, as DNA: TGTGCCAGCAGTTACGGAAAGAACACCGGGGAGCTGTTTTTT.

J is TRBJ1-6 and V is TRBV7-9; 7 bases line up with TRBD1. Germline V gene data show CDR1 as SEHNR and CDR2 as FQNEAQ (reference sequence). V gave up 5 bases and J gave up 8 bases; unmatched junction bases: 15. The CDR3 extends over 17 amino acids. The CDR3 reads CASSPQSEGASDSPLHF. DNA of the CDR3: TGTGCCAGCAGCCCCCAGTCGGAGGGGGCATCGGATTCACCCCTCCACTTT. The whole variable domain, remainder taken from reference TRBV7-9 and TRBJ1-6, is DTGVSQNPRHKITKRGQNVTFRCDPISEHNRLYWYRQTLGQGPEFLTYFQNEAQLEKSRLLSDRFSAERPKGSFSTLEIQRTEQGDSAMYLCASSPQSEGASDSPLHFGNGTRLTVT.

This clone was picked up one time. The chain carries TRBV19 and TRBJ2-1; 7 bases line up with TRBD1. The J segment lost 6 bases and the V segment lost 8 bases, leaving 4 bases of the junction unmatched. CDR1 is LNHDA and CDR2 is SQIVND in the germline V gene (reference sequence). The CDR3 spans 12 residues. The CDR3 reads CASSAGGNEQFF. CDR3 DNA: TGTGCCAGTTCAGCAGGGGGCAATGAGCAGTTCTTC. The full variable domain, its missing parts supplied by reference TRBV19 and TRBJ2-1, is DGGITQSPKYLFRKEGQNVTLSCEQNLNHDAMYWYRQDPGQGLRLIYYSQIVNDFQKGDIAEGYSVSREKKESFPLTVTSAQKNPTAFYLCASSAGGNEQFFGPGTRLTVL.

The genes are TRBV2 and TRBJ2-3; a possible D gene is TRBD2 (5 bases). The CDR3 spans 14 residues. CDR1 is SNHLY and CDR2 is FYNNEI in the germline V gene. V lost 7 bases and J lost 0, with 11 bases in between. CDR3 residues: CASNDWTSTDTQYF. The CDR3, as DNA: TGTGCCAGCAATGACTGGACTAGCACAGATACGCAGTATTTT.

The CDR3 sequence is CASSLPGGTYEQYF. CDR3 in DNA: TGTGCCAGCAGCTTACCCGGGGGCACCTACGAGCAGTACTTC. The chain carries TRBV7-8 and TRBJ2-7; D tentatively fits TRBD1 or TRBD2 (6 bases each). The V and J ends lost 2 bases and 2 bases respectively, with 10 bases between them. Germline assignment: CDR1 SGHVS and CDR2 FQNEAQ. The CDR3 spans 14 residues.

On this clone: Other nucleotide sequences from this sample produce the same CDR3. The rearrangement joins TRBV27 to TRBJ1-5; maybe TRBD1 (6 bases). Trimming took 0 bases from V and 2 from J, leaving 11 bases between them. The CDR3 consists of 16 residues. Germline lookup yields CDR1 MNHEY and CDR2 SMNVEV (reference sequence). This CDR3 is CASSLSPGAGNQPQHF. As DNA, the CDR3 is TGTGCCAGCAGTTTATCGCCGGGGGCTGGCAATCAGCCCCAGCATTTT.